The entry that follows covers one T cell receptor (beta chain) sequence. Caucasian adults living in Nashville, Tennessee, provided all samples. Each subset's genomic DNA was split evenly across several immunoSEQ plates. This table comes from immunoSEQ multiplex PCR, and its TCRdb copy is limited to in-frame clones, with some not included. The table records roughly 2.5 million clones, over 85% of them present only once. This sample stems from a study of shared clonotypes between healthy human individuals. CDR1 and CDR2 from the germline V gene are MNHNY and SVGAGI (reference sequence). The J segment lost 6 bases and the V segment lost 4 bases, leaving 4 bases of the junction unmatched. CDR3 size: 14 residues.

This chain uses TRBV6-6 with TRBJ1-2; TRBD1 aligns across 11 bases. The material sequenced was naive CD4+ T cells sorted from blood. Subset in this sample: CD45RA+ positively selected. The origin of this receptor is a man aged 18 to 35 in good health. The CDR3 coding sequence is TGTGCCAGCAGTTCCGGACAGGGGGCGAATGGCTACACCTTC. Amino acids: CASSSGQGANGYTF.